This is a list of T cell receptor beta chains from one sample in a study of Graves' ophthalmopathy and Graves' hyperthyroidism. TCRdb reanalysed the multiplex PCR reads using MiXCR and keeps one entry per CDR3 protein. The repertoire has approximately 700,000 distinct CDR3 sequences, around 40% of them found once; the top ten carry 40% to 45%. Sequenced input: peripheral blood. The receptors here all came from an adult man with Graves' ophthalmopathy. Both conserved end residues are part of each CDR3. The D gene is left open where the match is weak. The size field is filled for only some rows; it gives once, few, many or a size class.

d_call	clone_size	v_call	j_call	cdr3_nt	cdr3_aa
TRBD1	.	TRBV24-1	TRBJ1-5	TGTGCCAGCGGGCTAAACAGGGGCGGCAATCAGCCCCAGCATTTT	CASGLNRGGNQPQHF
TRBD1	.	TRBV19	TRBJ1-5	TGTGCCACCGAGGGGACAGGGGATCAGCCCCAGCATTTT	CATEGTGDQPQHF
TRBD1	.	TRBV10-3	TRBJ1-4	TGTGCCAGCAGCAAAGGGACAGGGGGCGAAAAACTGTTTTTT	CASSKGTGGEKLFF
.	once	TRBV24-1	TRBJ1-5	TGTGCCACCAGTGATGGGACCAATCAGCCCCAGCATTTT	CATSDGTNQPQHF
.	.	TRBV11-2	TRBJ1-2	TGTGCCAGCAGCTCCTCCGGGACTCAGAATGGCTACACCTTC	CASSSSGTQNGYTF
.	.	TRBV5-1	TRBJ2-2	TGCGCCAGCAGCTTTGGTTCCGGGAAGCTGTTTTTT	CASSFGSGKLFF
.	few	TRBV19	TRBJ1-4	TGTGCCAGTAGCCGTGGACAGATTAATGAAAAACTGTTTTTT	CASSRGQINEKLFF
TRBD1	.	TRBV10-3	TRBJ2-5	TGTGCCACCGGTCAGGGGGAAGAGACCCAGTACTTC	CATGQGEETQYF
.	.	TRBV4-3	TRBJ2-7	TGCGCCAGCAGCCAAAGTCCTGGAACCTACGAGCAGTACTTC	CASSQSPGTYEQYF
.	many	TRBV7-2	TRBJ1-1	TGTGCCAGCAGCTTAGGGCGCCACGCTGAAGCTTTCTTT	CASSLGRHAEAFF
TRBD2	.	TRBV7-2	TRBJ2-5	TGTGCCAGCAGCCGGGTAACTAGCGGGGAAGAGACCCAGTACTTC	CASSRVTSGEETQYF
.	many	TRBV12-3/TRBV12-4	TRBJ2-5	TGTGCCAGCAGTTTAGGGGCGGGCCAAGAGACCCAGTACTTC	CASSLGAGQETQYF
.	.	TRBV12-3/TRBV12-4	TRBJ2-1	TGTGCCAGCAGCGGGACCCACTCCTACAATGAGCAGTTCTTC	CASSGTHSYNEQFF
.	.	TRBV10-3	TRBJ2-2	TGTGCCATCAAGGGACACATCCAACATGGGGGAGTGAACACCGGGGAGCTGTTTTTT	CAIKGHIQHGGVNTGELFF
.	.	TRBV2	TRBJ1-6	TGTGCCAGCAGTGAATGGGATTCAAGGTCACCCCTCCACTTT	CASSEWDSRSPLHF
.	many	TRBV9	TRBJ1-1	TGTGCCAGCAGCGTAGGGGTTTTGGGTGAAGCTTTCTTT	CASSVGVLGEAFF
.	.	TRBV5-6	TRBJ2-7	TGTGCCAGCAGCTTCCCCACAGGGGGGGGCGAGCAGTACTTC	CASSFPTGGGEQYF
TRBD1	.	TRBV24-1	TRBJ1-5	TGTGCCAGCAGTTACGCCCCCGGGACAGGGACCCATAGCAATCAGCCCCAGCATTTT	CASSYAPGTGTHSNQPQHF
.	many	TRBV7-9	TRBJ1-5	TGTGCCAGCAGTAATGGACAAGGGGGAGGCAATCAGCCCCAGCATTTT	CASSNGQGGGNQPQHF
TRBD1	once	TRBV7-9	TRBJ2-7	TGTGCCAGCAGCGGACAGGGGGCTTCCTACGAGCAGTACTTC	CASSGQGASYEQYF
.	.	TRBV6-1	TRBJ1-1	TGTGCCAGCGGTTACGGCCAGGGAAGAGCTTTCTTT	CASGYGQGRAFF
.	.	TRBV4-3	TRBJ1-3	TGCGCCAGCAGCCAAGATGAAAGGACCGCTGGAAACACCATATATTTT	CASSQDERTAGNTIYF
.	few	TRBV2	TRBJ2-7	TGTGCCAGCAGCTTAAGTCCGGGGGAATCCTACGAGCAGTACTTC	CASSLSPGESYEQYF
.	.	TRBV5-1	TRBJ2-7	TGCGCCAGCAGCGCCCCCGGGACGATTAACGAGCAGTACTTC	CASSAPGTINEQYF
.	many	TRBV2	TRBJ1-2	TGTGCCAGCACCGATGGGGATGGCTATGGCTACACCTTC	CASTDGDGYGYTF
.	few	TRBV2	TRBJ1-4	TGTGCCAGCAGCCATCCCGACGGGGGGCTTGAAAAACTGTTTTTT	CASSHPDGGLEKLFF
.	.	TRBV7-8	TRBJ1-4	TGTGCCAGCAGCTTAGAAAGGCTGGGCGCTACTGAAAAACTGTTTTTT	CASSLERLGATEKLFF
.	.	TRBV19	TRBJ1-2	TGTGCCAGTGCCCACTGGAACTATGGCTACACCTTC	CASAHWNYGYTF
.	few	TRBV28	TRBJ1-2	TGTGCCAGCAGTTTATCTAAAGGCTACACCTTC	CASSLSKGYTF
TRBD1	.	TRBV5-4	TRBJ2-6	TGTGCCAGCAGCTCCGGGACAGGATTCTCTGGGGCCAACGTCCTGACTTTC	CASSSGTGFSGANVLTF
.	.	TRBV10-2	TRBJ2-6	TGTGCCAGCAGTACACAAATCTCTGGGGCCAACGTCCTGACTTTC	CASSTQISGANVLTF
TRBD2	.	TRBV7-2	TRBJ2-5	TGTGCCAGCAGCTTAGAGGGACGCGGAGGGAGGGTGATGGAGACCCAGTACTTC	CASSLEGRGGRVMETQYF
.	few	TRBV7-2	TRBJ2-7	TGTGCCAGCAGCATCAGACACGGTCCCTACGAGCAGTACTTC	CASSIRHGPYEQYF